This T cell receptor (beta chain) came from a study of neurological immune-mediated disorders. Findings and limits, study-wide: The expanded clones of different subjects shared no CDR3 amino acid sequences (suggesting private repertoires in all groups).

Every sequencing run generated in excess of 180 million TCR-beta sequences. These sequences covered 15-18 subjects. TCRdb ran MiXCR on the 5' RACE reads and lists one entry per CDR3 protein. The sample has about 24,000 distinct CDR3 sequences, 13% seen once. This clonotype was seen repeatedly, ten times or more. Its antigen is currently unknown. Specified time point: technical triplicate 1. For sorted libraries, the input was about 1 million CD4+ or CD8+ T cells. The sequence came from a female donor with HTLV-1-associated myelopathy (HAM/TSP). Source material: CD4+ T cells from blood.

The CDR3 region is CAWSSVSYEQYF. The CDR3 DNA reads TGTGCCTGGAGTAGCGTCTCCTACGAGCAGTACTTC. The rearrangement uses TRBV30 and TRBJ2-7, with unresolved D. The germline V gene has CDR1 GTSNPN and CDR2 SVGIG (reference sequence). Deletions cut 2 bases from V and 0 bases from J, with 5 bases between. This CDR3 is 12 amino acids long. The full variable domain, with the rest looked up from reference TRBV30 and TRBJ2-7, is SQTIHQWPATLVQPVGSPLSLECTVEGTSNPNLYWYRQAAGRGLQLLFYSVGIGQISSEVPQNLSASRPQDRQFILSSKKLLLSDSGFYLCAWSSVSYEQYFGPGTRLTVT.